The clone carrying this TCR beta chain was counted between two and nine times. As yet, its antigen is unknown. The sample belongs to a study of beta chain features in type 1 diabetes. General study points: Resolution of whether HLA type affects TCRB rearrangement was not achieved here. There was a possibility that cDNA sequencing over-represented cells with high TCR expression. TCRB CDR3s from Type 1 diabetes patients were moderately but significantly shorter in all four CD4+ subsets. In patients and controls equally, PCR might favor templates that are shorter.

Sequenced material consisted of expressed TCRB transcripts (all of the isolated RNA was reverse transcribed). The protocol was immunoSEQ multiplex PCR, while the TCRdb copy is restricted to in-frame clones and leaves out a portion. The repertoire consists of more than 300,000 clones, with around 12% occurring once and the leading ten covering roughly 0.0097%. The V end lost 4 bases, the J end lost 3 bases, and 10 bases lay between the germline ends. The CDR3 length is 13 residues. From germline, CDR1 is SGDLS and CDR2 YYNGEE. A CD45RO/CCR7/CD25/CD127/CD95/CD27 panel sorted naive, central memory, regulatory and stem cell-like memory CD4+ cells.

Sequencing was done on a sample of naive CD4+ T cells from blood. The TCR originated in a woman aged 18-30 years with type 1 diabetes. This rearrangement joins TRBV9 to TRBJ1-1; D not resolved. The DNA for the CDR3 is TGTGCCAGCAGCTTACACCGGGACACTGAAGCTTTCTTT. Its translation: CASSLHRDTEAFF.